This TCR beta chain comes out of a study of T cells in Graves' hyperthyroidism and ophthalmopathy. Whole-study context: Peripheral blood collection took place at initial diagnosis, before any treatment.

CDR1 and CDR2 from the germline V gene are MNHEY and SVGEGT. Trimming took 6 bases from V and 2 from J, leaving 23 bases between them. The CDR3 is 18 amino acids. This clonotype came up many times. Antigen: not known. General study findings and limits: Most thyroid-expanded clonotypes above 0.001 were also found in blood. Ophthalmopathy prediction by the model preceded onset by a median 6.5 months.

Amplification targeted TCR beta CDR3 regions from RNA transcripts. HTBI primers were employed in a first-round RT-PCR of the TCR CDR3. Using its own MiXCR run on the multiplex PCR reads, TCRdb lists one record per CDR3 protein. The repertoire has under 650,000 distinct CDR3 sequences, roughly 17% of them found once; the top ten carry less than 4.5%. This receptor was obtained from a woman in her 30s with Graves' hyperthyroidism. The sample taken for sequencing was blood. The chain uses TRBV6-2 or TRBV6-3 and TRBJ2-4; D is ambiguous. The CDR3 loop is CASRSSYGSGQPKNIQYF. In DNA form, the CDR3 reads TGTGCCAGCAGAAGTAGCTACGGGTCTGGCCAGCCCAAAAACATTCAGTACTTC.